The 8 T cell receptor beta chains reported below all come from one sample, sequenced in a study of shared clonotypes between healthy human individuals. Some clones are missing from TCRdb's copy, which holds only in-frame ones; the method was immunoSEQ multiplex PCR. The sample lists around 99,000 clones; 60% to 75% were seen once. The specimen was memory CD8+ T cells sorted from blood. This sample's subset: CD45RO+ cells pooled with CCR7-negative TemRA cells. The receptors were gathered from a man aged 25-45 years in good health.

The chain has TRBV12-2 and TRBJ1-2; the table's TRBD1 call for D was not verified on the DNA. TRBV12-2 is a listed pseudogene. The CDR3 has 13 amino acids. CDR3 residues: CASRSLPGSGYTF. The CDR3 bases are TGTGCAAGTCGCTCCCTCCCAGGCAGCGGCTACACCTTC.

This chain links TRBV28 with TRBJ2-7; D gene uncertain. The CDR3 runs 13 residues. Looked up from germline, CDR1 is MDHEN and CDR2 is SYDVKM. Trimming removed 5 bases at V and 6 bases at J, with 14 bases between. CDR3 loop: CASSPSVVSEQYF. In DNA, the CDR3 is TGTGCCAGCAGTCCCTCTGTCGTCTCCGAGCAGTACTTC.

This rearrangement joins TRBV6-1 to TRBJ1-1; 8 bases align to TRBD1. V shed 7 bases, J shed 1 base, and the junction held 5 bases outside the gene matches. CDR1 is MNHNS and CDR2 is SASEGT in the germline V gene. The CDR3 is 14 residues long. CDR3 in DNA: TGTGCCAGCACAGACGGGACAGGGAACACTGAAGCTTTCTTT. Its translation is CASTDGTGNTEAFF.

The chain has TRBV13 and TRBJ2-5, with 10 nucleotides matching TRBD2. There are 17 residues in the CDR3. V shed 4 bases and J 1 base; nucleotides not matched to a gene: 9. Germline loops: CDR1 PRHDT, CDR2 FYEKMQ (reference sequence). The CDR3 sequence is CASSSRAGGGGQETQYF. The CDR3 DNA sequence: TGTGCCAGCAGCTCCCGAGCGGGAGGGGGGGGCCAAGAGACCCAGTACTTC.

A few counts support this clone. V usage is TRBV4-1 and J usage is TRBJ1-1; no reliable D call. The CDR3 length is 16 residues. Trimming shortened V by 0 bases and J by 10 bases, and 21 bases separated the two germline ends. Germline lookup yields CDR1 MGHRA and CDR2 YSYEKL. CDR3 amino acids: CASSQETSPPFLGAFF. CDR3 in DNA: TGCGCCAGCAGCCAAGAGACCAGCCCCCCGTTCCTTGGAGCTTTCTTT.

The chain carries TRBV29-1 and TRBJ2-5; 8 positions match TRBD2. With V trimmed by 6 bases and J by 5 bases, 2 bases remained unmatched. The CDR3 runs to 11 residues. Germline assignment: CDR1 SQVTM and CDR2 ANQGSEA. Here the CDR3 DNA reads TGCAGCGTCGGCGGGAGGGAGACCCAGTACTTC. The encoded protein is CSVGGRETQYF.

This chain uses TRBV19 with TRBJ1-1, with D hard to call. The CDR3 extends over 12 amino acids. CDR1 is LNHDA, CDR2 SQIVND, per germline (reference sequence). The ends were cut back, 6 bases at V and 1 base at J, with 6 bases in the middle. CDR3 DNA: TGTGCCAGTAGCCGCGGGAACACTGAAGCTTTCTTT. Residues: CASSRGNTEAFF.

The V call is TRBV4-3, the J call TRBJ1-1; D might be TRBD1 (6 bases). V lost 0 bases to trimming and J lost 1 base, with 15 bases between them. The CDR3 length is 17 residues. CDR1 LGHNA and CDR2 YSLEER come from the germline V gene. The CDR3 loop is CASSQDPQTGKNTEAFF. The CDR3 region has the DNA TGCGCCAGCAGCCAAGATCCCCAGACAGGAAAGAACACTGAAGCTTTCTTT.